The T cell receptor (beta chain) described here comes from a study of cytomegalovirus exposure and HLA in healthy donors. Study-wide results and limits: High specificity and sensitivity for cytomegalovirus status were reported for the classifier. About 90% or about 30% of the time was how often most TCR beta V segments were productive, according to an earlier analysis. Analyses of presence and absence presupposed an approximately uniform sequencing depth across donors. For most subjects, TCR beta sequences were reported to predict HLA-A and HLA-B alleles with accuracy.

In the case of this clone: What it binds is unknown.

Use of 60 Vbeta and 13 Jbeta primers characterized the PCR. Profiling relied on immunoSEQ multiplex PCR, and the TCRdb table lists in-frame clones only, not all of them. The sample carries just over 95,000 clones, 77% recorded once. Germline assignment: CDR1 SEHNR and CDR2 FQNEAQ (reference sequence). Trimming left V 5 bases short and J 4 bases short, with 11 bases between. The CDR3 contains 14 residues. The chain employs TRBV7-9 and TRBJ1-4; D might be TRBD1 (5 bases). This clonotype originated in a woman aged 40-49 years in good health and CMV-seronegative. Sequenced sample: PBMCs. As DNA, the CDR3 is TGTGCCAGCAGCCCGGGGGGTTATAATGAAAAACTGTTTTTT. It codes for CASSPGGYNEKLFF.